Listed below are T cell receptor beta chains from one sample, sequenced in a study of blood T cell repertoires in COVID-19. The repertoire was sequenced with immunoSEQ multiplex PCR; TCRdb's copy has only in-frame clones and lacks some. The sample holds about 210,000 clones; approximately 78% are singletons and the top ten take about 12%. The sample consisted of peripheral blood. The source is a woman between 40 and 55 years old with acute or convalescent COVID-19. The CDR3 runs from the conserved cysteine through the conserved F or W. Fields, in order: D gene, clone size, J gene, V gene, CDR3 protein, CDR3 DNA. A D gene is named only where the DNA matches it firmly. Clone sizes are given selectively: once, few, many, or a class where the clone is expanded.

>NA|NA|TRBJ2-2|TRBV30
CAWGGQFSSTGELFF
TGTGCCTGGGGAGGACAGTTTTCGAGCACCGGGGAGCTGTTTTTT
>NA|NA|TRBJ2-6|TRBV18
CASSLHQGYGANVLTF
TGTGCCAGCTCTCTGCATCAGGGGTACGGGGCCAACGTCCTGACTTTC
>NA|NA|TRBJ2-7|TRBV20-1
CSARNGYEQYF
TGCAGTGCTAGAAACGGCTACGAGCAGTACTTC
>TRBD2|NA|TRBJ2-7|TRBV4-1
CASSQISSSGVTYEQYF
TGCGCCAGCAGCCAAATATCTTCCAGCGGGGTAACTTACGAGCAGTACTTC
>TRBD2|NA|TRBJ2-1|TRBV6-2/TRBV6-3
CASSPLRSGSINEQFF
TGTGCCAGCAGTCCACTCCGTAGCGGGAGTATCAATGAGCAGTTCTTC
>NA|NA|TRBJ1-2|TRBV6-5
CASSSVDYGYTF
TGTGCCAGCAGTTCCGTAGACTATGGCTACACCTTC
>TRBD1|NA|TRBJ2-3|TRBV24-1
CATSDTGRTGFTDTQYF
TGTGCCACCAGTGACACCGGTAGGACAGGATTCACAGATACGCAGTATTTT
>TRBD1|NA|TRBJ2-1|TRBV27
CASSPTTGGGGEQFF
TGTGCCAGCAGTCCTACGACAGGGGGCGGCGGTGAGCAGTTCTTC
>TRBD1|once|TRBJ1-1|TRBV9
CASSPRDRMNTEAFF
TGTGCCAGCAGCCCCCGGGACAGAATGAACACTGAAGCTTTCTTT
>NA|NA|TRBJ2-1|TRBV6-4
CASSRQVGNEQFF
TGTGCCAGCAGCCGACAGGTCGGCAATGAGCAGTTCTTC
>TRBD2|NA|TRBJ2-4|TRBV19
CASSTSGGIQNIQYF
TGTGCCAGTAGTACCTCGGGGGGGATCCAAAACATTCAGTACTTC
>NA|NA|TRBJ2-3|TRBV19
CASSPEGVFTDTQYF
TGTGCCAGTAGTCCCGAGGGGGTGTTCACAGATACGCAGTATTTT
>TRBD1|NA|TRBJ2-5|TRBV7-9
CASSFSGTGAVETQYF
TGTGCCAGCAGCTTTTCCGGGACAGGGGCGGTCGAGACCCAGTACTTC
>TRBD1|NA|TRBJ1-4|TRBV27
CASSTNPGQNNEKLFF
TGTGCCAGCAGTACCAATCCGGGACAGAATAATGAAAAACTGTTTTTT
>NA|NA|TRBJ1-1|TRBV9
CASSARQSQAFF
TGTGCCAGCAGCGCCCGACAGAGCCAAGCTTTCTTT
>TRBD1|NA|TRBJ2-2|TRBV24-1
CATSDNTGTANTGELFF
TGTGCCACCAGTGATAATACCGGGACAGCAAACACCGGGGAGCTGTTTTTT
>TRBD1|NA|TRBJ1-5|TRBV5-1
CASSSGDRDNQPQHF
TGCGCCAGCAGCTCGGGGGACAGGGACAATCAGCCCCAGCATTTT
>TRBD1|NA|TRBJ1-2|TRBV5-1
CASSYTGGANYGYTF
TGCGCCAGCAGCTATACAGGGGGCGCTAACTATGGCTACACCTTC
>TRBD1|NA|TRBJ2-7|TRBV10-2
CASDMSRGLSAYEQYF
TGCGCCAGCGACATGTCAAGGGGGCTGTCCGCCTACGAGCAGTACTTC